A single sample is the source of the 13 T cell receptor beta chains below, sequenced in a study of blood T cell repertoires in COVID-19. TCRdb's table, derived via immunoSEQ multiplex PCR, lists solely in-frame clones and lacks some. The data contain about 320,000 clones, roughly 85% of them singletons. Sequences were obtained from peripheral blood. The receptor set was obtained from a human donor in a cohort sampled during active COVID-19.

The CDR3 sequence is CASSLTDTGELFF. For the CDR3, the DNA is TGTGCCAGCAGTTTGACAGATACCGGGGAGCTGTTTTTT. This chain uses TRBV12-3 or TRBV12-4 with TRBJ2-2; a possible D gene is TRBD1 (5 bases). CDR3 length: 13 residues. V lost 3 bases, J lost 5 bases, and 7 bases lay in between.

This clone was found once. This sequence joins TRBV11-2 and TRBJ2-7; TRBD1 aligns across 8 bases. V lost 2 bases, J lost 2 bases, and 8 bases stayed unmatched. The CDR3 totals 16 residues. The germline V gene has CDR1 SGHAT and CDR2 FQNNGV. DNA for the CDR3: TGTGCCAGCAGCTTATTTCCGACAGGGGAACCCTACGAGCAGTACTTC. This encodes CASSLFPTGEPYEQYF.

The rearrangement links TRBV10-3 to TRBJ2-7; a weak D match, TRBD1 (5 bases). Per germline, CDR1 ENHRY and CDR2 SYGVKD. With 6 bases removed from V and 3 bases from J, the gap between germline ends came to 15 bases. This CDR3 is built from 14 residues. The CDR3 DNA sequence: TGTGCCATCAGAACTGGGGCTAACAACTACGAGCAGTACTTC. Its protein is CAIRTGANNYEQYF.

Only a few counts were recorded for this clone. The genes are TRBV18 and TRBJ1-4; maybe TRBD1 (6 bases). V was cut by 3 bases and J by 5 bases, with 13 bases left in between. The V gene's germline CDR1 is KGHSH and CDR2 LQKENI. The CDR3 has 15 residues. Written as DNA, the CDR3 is TGTGCCAGCTCACCTCTACAGGGAGGGAATGAAAAACTGTTTTTT. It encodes CASSPLQGGNEKLFF. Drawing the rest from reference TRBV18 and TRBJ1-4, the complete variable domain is NAGVMQNPRHLVRRRGQEARLRCSPMKGHSHVYWYRQLPEEGLKFMVYLQKENIIDESGMPKERFSAEFPKEGPSILRIQQVVRGDSAAYFCASSPLQGGNEKLFFGSGTQLSVL.

CDR3 in amino acids: CASSLARQPQHF. The CDR3 bases are TGTGCCAGCAGCTTGGCCCGTCAGCCCCAGCATTTT. The genes are TRBV5-8 and TRBJ1-5; no firm D call. V was pared by 0 bases and J by 6 bases, with 4 bases between. The CDR3 runs 12 residues. Looked up from germline, CDR1 is SGHTS and CDR2 is YDEGEE.

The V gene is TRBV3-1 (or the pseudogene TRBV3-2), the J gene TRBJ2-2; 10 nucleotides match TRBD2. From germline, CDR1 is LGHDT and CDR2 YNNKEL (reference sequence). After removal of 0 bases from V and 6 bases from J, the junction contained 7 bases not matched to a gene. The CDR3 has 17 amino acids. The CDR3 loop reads CASSQESTSGVPGELFF. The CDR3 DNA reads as TGTGCCAGCAGCCAAGAGAGTACTAGCGGGGTCCCCGGGGAGCTGTTTTTT.

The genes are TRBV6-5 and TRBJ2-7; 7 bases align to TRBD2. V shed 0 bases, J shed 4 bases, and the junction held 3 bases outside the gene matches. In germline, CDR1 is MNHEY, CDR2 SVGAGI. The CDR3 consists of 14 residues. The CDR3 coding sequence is TGTGCCAGCAGTTACTCTGTGGGGGGGTACGAGCAGTACTTC. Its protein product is CASSYSVGGYEQYF.

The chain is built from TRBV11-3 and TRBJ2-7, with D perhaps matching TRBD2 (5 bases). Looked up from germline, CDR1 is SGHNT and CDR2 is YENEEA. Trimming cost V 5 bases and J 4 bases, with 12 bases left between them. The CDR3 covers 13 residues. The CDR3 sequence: CASSLDLGYEQYF. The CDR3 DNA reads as TGTGCCAGCAGCCTGGACTTAGGGTACGAGCAGTACTTC.

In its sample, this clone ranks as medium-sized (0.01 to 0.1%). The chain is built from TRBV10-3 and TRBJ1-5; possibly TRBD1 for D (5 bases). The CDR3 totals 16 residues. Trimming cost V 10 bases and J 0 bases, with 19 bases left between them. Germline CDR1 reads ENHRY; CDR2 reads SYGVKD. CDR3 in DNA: TGTGCCACCGCGGGACCAGGATCCGATAGCAATCAGCCCCAGCATTTT. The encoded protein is CATAGPGSDSNQPQHF.

The CDR3 DNA follows: TGTGCCAGCAGGCGCGTACAGGGGTACGAGCAGTACTTC. Translation gives CASRRVQGYEQYF. The chain recombines TRBV6-5 with TRBJ2-7; 7 bases agree with TRBD1. From germline, CDR1 is MNHEY and CDR2 SVGAGI. Trimming took 6 bases from V and 4 from J; bases not matched to a gene: 6. This CDR3 is 13 amino acids long.

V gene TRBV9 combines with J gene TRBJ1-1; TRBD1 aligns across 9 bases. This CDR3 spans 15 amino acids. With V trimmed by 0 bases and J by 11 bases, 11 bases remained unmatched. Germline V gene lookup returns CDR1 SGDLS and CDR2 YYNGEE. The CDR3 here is CASSVGPDRGGVAFF. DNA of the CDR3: TGTGCCAGCAGCGTAGGCCCTGACAGGGGGGGTGTGGCTTTCTTT. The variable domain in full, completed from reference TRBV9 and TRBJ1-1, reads DSGVTQTPKHLITATGQRVTLRCSPRSGDLSVYWYQQSLDQGLQFLIQYYNGEERAKGNILERFSAQQFPDLHSELNLSSLELGDSALYFCASSVGPDRGGVAFFGQGTRLTVV.

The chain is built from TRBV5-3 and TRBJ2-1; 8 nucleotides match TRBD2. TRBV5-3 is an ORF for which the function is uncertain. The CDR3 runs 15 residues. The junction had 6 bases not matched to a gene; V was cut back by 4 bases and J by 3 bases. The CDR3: CARSPEGLVYNEQFF. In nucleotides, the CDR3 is TGTGCCAGAAGCCCGGAGGGACTAGTCTACAATGAGCAGTTCTTC.

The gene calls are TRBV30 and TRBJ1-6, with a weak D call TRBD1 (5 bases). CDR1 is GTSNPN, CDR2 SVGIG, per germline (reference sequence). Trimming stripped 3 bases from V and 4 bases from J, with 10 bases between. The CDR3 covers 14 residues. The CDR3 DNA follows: TGTGCCTGGAGAATGAGACAGTATAATTCACCCCTCCACTTT. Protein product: CAWRMRQYNSPLHF.